These 7 T cell receptor beta chains were all obtained from the same sample, sequenced in a study of cytomegalovirus exposure and HLA in healthy donors. PCR used 60 Vbeta primers and 13 Jbeta primers. Profiling relied on immunoSEQ multiplex PCR, and the TCRdb table lists in-frame clones only, not all of them. The table shows approximately 90,000 clones, with roughly 80% occurring only once. The sequencing sample was made of PBMCs. The origin of the receptors is a man between 40 and 49 years old in good health and CMV-seronegative.

The chain combines TRBV6-4 with TRBJ2-2; D may be TRBD2 (5 bases). The CDR3 covers 13 residues. The germline V and J ends were trimmed by 4 bases and 6 bases, with 9 bases remaining between them. Per germline, CDR1 MRHNA and CDR2 SNTAGT. Written as DNA, the CDR3 is TGTGCCAGCAGTGTTAGCGACGCCGGGGAGCTGTTTTTT. As protein: CASSVSDAGELFF.

The V call is TRBV18, the J call TRBJ2-3; 9 bases map to TRBD2. Germline V gene lookup returns CDR1 KGHSH and CDR2 LQKENI. Trimming cost V 2 bases and J 0 bases; bases outside gene matches: 6. The CDR3 totals 17 residues. CDR3 bases: TGTGCCAGCTCACCAGAATTTCTAGCGGGAAGCACAGATACGCAGTATTTT. Its protein is CASSPEFLAGSTDTQYF. Complete variable domain (other parts from reference TRBV18 and TRBJ2-3): NAGVMQNPRHLVRRRGQEARLRCSPMKGHSHVYWYRQLPEEGLKFMVYLQKENIIDESGMPKERFSAEFPKEGPSILRIQQVVRGDSAAYFCASSPEFLAGSTDTQYFGPGTRLTVL.

The chain carries TRBV30 and TRBJ2-1; a possible D gene is TRBD1 (5 bases). This CDR3 is built from 13 residues. The V and J ends lost 3 bases and 8 bases respectively, with 14 bases between them. CDR1 and CDR2 (germline): GTSNPN, SVGIG (reference sequence). The CDR3: CAWSVAGLYEQFF. The CDR3 nucleotides are TGTGCCTGGAGCGTCGCAGGGTTGTATGAGCAGTTCTTC.

A few counts support this clone. This rearrangement joins TRBV7-7 to TRBJ2-1, with a possible D match to TRBD1 (6 bases). CDR1 and CDR2 from the germline V gene are SSHAT and FNYEAQ (reference sequence). This CDR3 spans 15 amino acids. V lost 3 bases to trimming and J lost 4 bases, with 13 bases between them. The CDR3 region has the DNA TGTGCCAGCAGCTTCCGACGGGACACATACAATGAGCAGTTCTTC. Its protein product is CASSFRRDTYNEQFF.

V is TRBV5-1 and J is TRBJ2-3; D uncertain. Germline values: CDR1 SGHRS, CDR2 YFSETQ. The CDR3 has 11 residues. The V end lost 4 bases, the J end lost 4 bases, and 4 bases lay between the germline ends. CDR3 sequence reads: CASSGPDTQYF. The CDR3 DNA reads as TGCGCCAGCAGCGGCCCAGATACGCAGTATTTT.

Comments on this clone: This same CDR3 is encoded by further DNA sequences in the sample. CDR3 sequence (DNA): TGCAGCGTTGCGGGTATAGGTGGAAACACCATATATTTT. This sequence encodes CSVAGIGGNTIYF. The chain employs TRBV29-1 and TRBJ1-3; D is unclear. Per germline, CDR1 SQVTM and CDR2 ANQGSEA. V lost 4 bases, J lost 3 bases, and 10 bases lay in between. The CDR3 contains 13 residues.

The chain carries TRBV28 and TRBJ2-5; TRBD2 matches 10 bases. Near its end, the DNA agrees better with TRBJ2-7, so the J call may be wrong. The length of the CDR3 is 14 residues. Germline assignment: CDR1 MDHEN and CDR2 SYDVKM. CDR3 bases: TGTGCCAGCAGTTTACGACTAGCGGGCTACGAGCAGTACTTC. Its translation is CASSLRLAGYEQYF.